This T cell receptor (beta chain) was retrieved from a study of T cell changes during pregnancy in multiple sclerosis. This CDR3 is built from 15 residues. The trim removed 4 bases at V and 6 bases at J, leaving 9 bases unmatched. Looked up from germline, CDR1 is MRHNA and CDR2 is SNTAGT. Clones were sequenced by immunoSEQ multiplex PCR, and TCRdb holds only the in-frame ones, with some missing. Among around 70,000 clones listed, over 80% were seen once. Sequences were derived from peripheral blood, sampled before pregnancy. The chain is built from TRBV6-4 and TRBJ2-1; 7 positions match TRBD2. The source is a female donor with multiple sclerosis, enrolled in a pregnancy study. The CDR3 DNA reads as TGTGCCAGCAGTGTAGAACTAGCGTGGGGCAATGAGCAGTTCTTC. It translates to CASSVELAWGNEQFF.